The clone carrying this TCR beta chain was recorded at least ten times. As yet, its antigen is unknown. Quantitative 5'-RACE with molecular barcodes was used to make the TCR beta libraries. Each CDR3 protein gets one entry after TCRdb re-called the 5' RACE reads with MiXCR. The sample holds 85,000 to 100,000 distinct CDR3 sequences, 8.8% seen once. This specimen comes from a study of CD8 T cells in ankylosing spondylitis. General study results and limits: A TCR beta motif made of about 8 highly homologous variants seemed typical of ankylosing spondylitis blood. The study looked at matched synovial fluid samples from ankylosing spondylitis patients. Disease-linked clones were reported to be significantly enriched there. Before this, some motif variants had been reported in reactive arthritis synovial fluid and blood.

Germline V CDR1 and CDR2: DFQATT, SNEGSKA (reference sequence). V gave up 6 bases and J gave up 5 bases, with 22 bases separating them. The CDR3 sequence is 15 residues long. V and J are TRBV20-1 and TRBJ1-1, with D maybe TRBD1 (6 bases). The receptor comes from a male donor with ankylosing spondylitis or in good health (not recorded which). The sequencing sample was made of blood, either unsorted or a sorted T cell fraction (not recorded which). The CDR3 coding sequence is TGCAGTGCGGTCACAGGGAAAGTTGGACGGACTGAAGCTTTCTTT. Encoded protein: CSAVTGKVGRTEAFF.